Sequencing of this T cell receptor (beta chain) was carried out in a study of blood T cell repertoires in COVID-19. At the level of the study: Spain, Italy and the United States supplied samples that represented acute and convalescent COVID-19. In each case, the material was cDNA or gDNA derived from T cells, B-cell-depleted T cells, or PBMCs.

This clone was seen once. The Seattle site enrolled patients during active infection and followed them longitudinally. This CDR3 contains 12 residues. With V trimmed by 5 bases and J by 12 bases, 7 bases remained unmatched. Germline V CDR1 and CDR2: MDHEN, SYDVKM. Generated by immunoSEQ multiplex PCR, the TCRdb table keeps only in-frame clones and is missing some. Of some 31,000 clones listed, about 84% are singletons. The TCR was taken from a man between 65 and 85 years old with COVID-19, enrolled during active disease. The chain links TRBV28 to TRBJ1-1, with 9 positions matching TRBD1. Sequenced material: peripheral blood. In nucleotides, the CDR3 is TGTGCCAGCAGTCCCCAACAGGGGGCACCTTTCTTT. It is translated as CASSPQQGAPFF.